Listed below are T cell receptor beta chains from one sample, sequenced in a study of T-cell memory formation after mild COVID-19. In TCRdb, the 5' RACE reads were re-called with MiXCR into one record per CDR3 protein. The sample has 80,000 to 90,000 distinct CDR3 sequences; 20% to 30% are singletons. Source material: PBMCs or a T cell subset sorted from them (not recorded which). The source is a young man who had mild COVID-19 (a few samples of this study predate the infection). Cell type and time point are not known. CDR3s include the opening cysteine and the closing phenylalanine or tryptophan. The D gene is left open where the match is weak. Expanded clones are given a class, and other clones once, few, many or no size at all.

j_call clone_size v_call d_call cdr3_aa cdr3_nt
TRBJ1-5 NA TRBV24-1 TRBD1 CATSDLRDRGSNQPQHF TGTGCCACCAGTGATTTGAGGGACAGGGGTAGCAATCAGCCCCAGCATTTT
TRBJ1-1 few TRBV5-1 NA CASSLGPLNTEAFF TGCGCCAGCAGCTTGGGACCGTTGAACACTGAAGCTTTCTTT
TRBJ1-6 few TRBV6-5 NA CATTQGNSPLHF TGTGCCACTACACAGGGCAATTCACCCCTCCACTTT
TRBJ1-4 few TRBV5-1 TRBD1 CASSFLGGQGRRNEKLFF TGCGCCAGCAGCTTTCTTGGGGGACAGGGAAGGAGGAATGAAAAACTGTTTTTT
TRBJ2-3 NA TRBV25-1 TRBD2 CASSELISGASDTQYF TGTGCCAGCAGTGAATTGATTAGCGGGGCCTCAGATACGCAGTATTTT
TRBJ1-5 NA TRBV12-3/TRBV12-4 NA CASSIQGVGNQPQHF TGTGCCAGCAGTATCCAGGGTGTGGGCAATCAGCCCCAGCATTTT
TRBJ1-2 NA TRBV7-8 NA CASSGDFDDYGYTF TGTGCCAGCAGTGGGGACTTCGACGACTATGGCTACACCTTC
TRBJ1-5 few TRBV6-5 TRBD1 CASSHTTGVEQPQHF TGTGCCAGCAGCCATACCACAGGGGTGGAACAGCCCCAGCATTTT
TRBJ1-1 NA TRBV6-6 NA CASSPVGTEAFF TGTGCCAGCAGTCCTGTGGGGACTGAAGCTTTCTTT
TRBJ1-1 few TRBV9 TRBD1 CASSAVGQGALREAFF TGTGCCAGCAGCGCGGTAGGACAGGGGGCCCTTCGTGAAGCTTTCTTT
TRBJ2-3 NA TRBV29-1 NA CSVLVATMVDTQYF TGCAGCGTTTTAGTGGCTACCATGGTGGATACGCAGTATTTT
TRBJ2-7 NA TRBV12-3/TRBV12-4 TRBD1 CASQGASSYEQYF TGTGCCAGCCAGGGGGCTAGCTCCTACGAGCAGTACTTC
TRBJ2-7 few TRBV6-2/TRBV6-3 NA CASSSRLEQYF TGTGCCAGCTCCTCACGGCTCGAGCAGTACTTC
TRBJ1-1 NA TRBV6-5 TRBD1 CASTTQGQTEAFF TGTGCCAGCACCACTCAGGGACAGACTGAAGCTTTCTTT
TRBJ1-1 NA TRBV7-9 NA CASTPRNTEAFF TGTGCCAGCACCCCTCGAAACACTGAAGCTTTCTTT
TRBJ1-5 few TRBV20-1 NA CSARDQSLPQHF TGCAGTGCTAGAGATCAATCGCTGCCCCAGCATTTT
TRBJ1-5 NA TRBV15 NA CATSLESGGNQPQHF TGTGCCACCTCGCTCGAATCCGGTGGCAATCAGCCCCAGCATTTT
TRBJ2-3 few TRBV21-1 NA CPSGGASGGTQYF TGCCCCAGCGGGGGTGCCTCAGGTGGTACGCAGTATTTT
TRBJ2-3 few TRBV11-2 NA CASSLGAGTDTQYF TGTGCCAGCAGCTTAGGGGCGGGTACAGATACGCAGTATTTT
TRBJ1-6 many TRBV2 NA CASSDGGTGRSPLHF TGTGCCAGCAGCGATGGGGGGACGGGCCGTTCACCCCTCCACTTT
TRBJ2-2 NA TRBV24-1 NA CATRIGYSGVDTGELFF TGTGCCACCAGAATTGGGTATTCGGGGGTGGACACCGGGGAGCTGTTTTTT
TRBJ1-1 NA TRBV10-3 TRBD1 CAISPDRARTEAFF TGTGCCATCAGTCCGGACAGGGCGAGGACTGAAGCTTTCTTT
TRBJ2-7 few TRBV27 NA CASSLYGGYEQYF TGTGCCAGCAGTTTATACGGGGGCTACGAGCAGTACTTC
TRBJ2-1 many TRBV20-1 TRBD1 CSARDRDRAYNEQFF TGCAGTGCTAGAGACCGGGACAGGGCCTACAATGAGCAGTTCTTC
TRBJ1-1 many TRBV12-3/TRBV12-4 NA CASSSGEGTEAFF TGTGCCAGCAGTTCGGGGGAAGGAACTGAAGCTTTCTTT
TRBJ2-7 few TRBV9 TRBD1 CASSVSGQETYEQYF TGTGCCAGCAGTGTCTCGGGACAGGAGACCTACGAGCAGTACTTC
TRBJ1-4 few TRBV10-3 NA CAISESPGFGKLFF TGTGCCATCAGTGAGTCCCCAGGGTTTGGAAAACTGTTTTTT
TRBJ1-5 NA TRBV6-2/TRBV6-3 TRBD1 CASSPDRALINQPQHF TGTGCCAGCAGCCCGGACAGGGCCCTTATCAATCAGCCCCAGCATTTT
TRBJ1-1 NA TRBV7-9 TRBD1 CASSPRDRGNTEAFF TGTGCCAGCAGCCCAAGGGACAGGGGGAACACTGAAGCTTTCTTT
TRBJ2-2 NA TRBV6-5 NA CAARSLSAGELFF TGTGCCGCACGGTCCCTTTCTGCAGGGGAGCTGTTTTTT
TRBJ2-3 NA TRBV4-3 NA CASSQVGQLSSTDTQYF TGCGCCAGCAGCCAAGTCGGTCAGCTCTCTAGCACAGATACGCAGTATTTT
TRBJ2-5 NA TRBV7-9 NA CASRSHGEYSAQYF TGTGCCAGCAGATCCCATGGGGAATATTCAGCCCAGTACTTC
TRBJ1-3 NA TRBV6-5 NA CASSAGNTIYF TGTGCCAGCAGCGCGGGGAACACCATATATTTT
TRBJ2-3 NA TRBV7-9 TRBD2 CASSLAIIAGPRGDTQYF TGTGCCAGCAGCTTAGCGATCATAGCGGGGCCCCGTGGAGATACGCAGTATTTT
TRBJ2-3 NA TRBV12-3/TRBV12-4 NA CASSLGAIDTQYF TGTGCCAGCAGTTTAGGGGCCATAGATACGCAGTATTTT
TRBJ2-2 NA TRBV14 NA CASSLIMTPETGELFF TGTGCCAGCAGCCTCATTATGACACCCGAGACCGGGGAGCTGTTTTTT
TRBJ1-5 few TRBV7-2 TRBD1 CASSLKIGTGIYSNQPQHF TGTGCCAGCAGCTTAAAAATAGGGACAGGGATATATAGCAATCAGCCCCAGCATTTT
TRBJ1-1 NA TRBV29-1 NA CSGLTTSRTEAFF TGCAGCGGCCTGACCACGTCCAGGACTGAAGCTTTCTTT
TRBJ1-1 NA TRBV27 TRBD1 CASRTGATEAFF TGTGCCAGCAGGACAGGGGCGACTGAAGCTTTCTTT
TRBJ2-5 NA TRBV24-1 NA CATRGAGWQETQYF TGTGCCACCAGGGGTGCAGGGTGGCAAGAGACCCAGTACTTC
TRBJ2-2 few TRBV7-2 NA CASSLEGHANTGELFF TGTGCCAGCAGCTTAGAGGGACACGCGAACACCGGGGAGCTGTTTTTT
TRBJ1-1 NA TRBV3-1 TRBD1 CASSYSQGGGAEAFF TGTGCCAGCAGCTATTCTCAGGGGGGTGGCGCTGAAGCTTTCTTT
TRBJ1-1 few TRBV23-1 NA CASSQGGETTEAFF TGCGCCAGCAGTCAAGGGGGGGAGACCACTGAAGCTTTCTTT
TRBJ2-1 many TRBV7-9 TRBD1 CASSLVGQGGPEQFF TGTGCCAGCAGCTTAGTGGGACAGGGGGGCCCAGAGCAGTTCTTC
TRBJ1-4 NA TRBV28 NA CASSFRGRAANEKLFF TGTGCCAGCAGTTTTCGAGGCAGGGCGGCTAATGAAAAACTGTTTTTT
TRBJ1-1 NA TRBV27 NA CASRISEGTEAFF TGTGCCAGCAGGATCTCAGAGGGCACTGAAGCTTTCTTT
TRBJ2-3 NA TRBV7-2 NA CASSAGGWPPTDTQYF TGTGCCAGCAGCGCAGGTGGCTGGCCCCCCACAGATACGCAGTATTTT
TRBJ2-7 NA TRBV27 NA CASSPRLHDEQYF TGTGCCAGCAGTCCCCGACTCCACGACGAGCAGTACTTC
TRBJ1-2 once TRBV4-1 NA CASSQDHRGHYGYTF TGCGCCAGCAGCCAGGACCACCGGGGCCACTATGGCTACACCTTC
TRBJ1-1 NA TRBV25-1 NA CASSEGVEAFF TGTGCCAGCAGTGAAGGGGTCGAAGCTTTCTTT